This passage covers 5 T cell receptor beta chains from one sample sequenced in a study of T cell clonality in common variable immunodeficiency. The data were produced by immunoSEQ multiplex PCR, yet TCRdb's version contains in-frame clones alone and is incomplete. The sample is made up of some 38,000 clones, none counted only once. Sequenced input: peripheral blood mononuclear cells. These receptors came from a person aged 18-70 years in good health.

This clone was seen at least ten times. The missing CDR3 end, 3 residues past where the read stops, is filled in from the germline J gene. This chain links TRBV20-1 with TRBJ2-3; 10 nucleotides line up with TRBD2. There are 14 residues in the CDR3. With 5 bases clipped from V and 2 bases from J, the junction kept 4 bases outside the gene matches. Germline lookup yields CDR1 DFQATT and CDR2 SNEGSKA (reference sequence). The CDR3 protein is CSALLAGFTDTQYF. The DNA read from the CDR3 is TGCAGTGCTTTACTAGCGGGATTCACAGATACG.

This clone has ten or more counts. The read ends 3 residues shy of where the CDR3 ends; the end is completed using the germline J gene. This chain connects TRBV6-1 to TRBJ2-3; 8 bases agree with TRBD2. CDR1 is MNHNS and CDR2 is SASEGT in the germline V gene. J gave up 3 bases and V 1 base, and 3 bases lay outside the gene matches. The CDR3 is 15 amino acids. The part of the CDR3 DNA that was read is TGTGCCAGCAGTGAAGGAGCGGGGGAAACAGATACG. Amino acid sequence: CASSEGAGETDT. The whole CDR3 is CASSEGAGETDTQYF.

This clone was counted at least ten times. The read halts 3 residues ahead of the CDR3 end, with the missing end drawn from the germline J gene. The J gene is TRBJ2-7, the V gene TRBV5-4; D is perhaps TRBD1 (6 bases). Germline CDR1 SGHNT, CDR2 YYREEE (reference sequence). This CDR3 has 15 residues. V lost 0 bases, J lost 0 bases, and 10 bases lay in between. Here the CDR3 reads CASSLGQGFSYEQYF. Incomplete CDR3 DNA: TGTGCCAGCAGCTTGGGGCAGGGGTTCTCCTACGAG.

This clone was picked up many times. The CDR3 is cut off 3 residues early in the read; its end comes from the germline J gene. This chain links TRBV5-1 with TRBJ2-7; 7 bases line up with TRBD2. The germline V gene has CDR1 SGHRS and CDR2 YFSETQ. This CDR3 is built from 12 residues. V was clipped by 4 bases and J by 2 bases; unmatched bases: 0. The CDR3 sequence: CASSRGAYEQYF. CDR3 DNA (partial): TGCGCCAGCAGCCGGGGGGCCTACGAG.

This clone was recorded at least ten times. The read ends 3 residues shy of where the CDR3 ends; the end is completed using the germline J gene. V gene TRBV30 combines with J gene TRBJ2-3; maybe TRBD2 (6 bases). The CDR3 contains 15 residues. In germline, CDR1 is GTSNPN, CDR2 SVGIG (reference sequence). V lost 0 bases, J lost 7 bases, and 17 bases lay in between. The CDR3 DNA, read in part, is TGTGCCTGGAGTGTAGGCCTAGCGTTGGGGAATACG. As protein: CAWSVGLALGNT. The whole CDR3 protein is CAWSVGLALGNTQYF.